One and the same sample provided the 6 T cell receptor beta chains below, sequenced in a study of cytomegalovirus exposure and HLA in healthy donors. TCRdb's copy holds only in-frame clones and misses some; the assay was immunoSEQ multiplex PCR. The profile shows some 270,000 clones, 65% to 90% of them singletons. The source material was PBMCs. The receptors originated from a woman in her late teens or twenties in good health and CMV-seronegative.

The chain joins TRBV29-1 to TRBJ1-3, with D uncertain. Germline CDR1 is SQVTM and CDR2 is ANQGSEA. The CDR3 length is 16 residues. V lost 3 bases and J 8 bases, leaving 23 bases between the germline ends. The CDR3 DNA sequence: TGCAGCGTTGAGGGCAGATTTGGAGGAGCGGCAGACACCATATATTTT. Translation: CSVEGRFGGAADTIYF.

This clone counts as medium-sized. The chain combines TRBV7-3 with TRBJ1-1; no clear D gene. V shed 3 bases and J shed 4 bases, with 12 bases lying between them. The CDR3 consists of 14 residues. Germline V gene data show CDR1 as SGHTA and CDR2 as FQGTGA. This CDR3 is CASSFDGLSTEAFF. The CDR3 DNA reads as TGTGCCAGCAGCTTTGACGGACTCAGCACTGAAGCTTTCTTT.

V usage is TRBV5-1 and J usage is TRBJ1-2, with TRBD1 matching 10 bases. V trimming: 9 bases; J trimming: 8 bases; junction bases outside the gene matches: 16. Per germline, CDR1 SGHRS and CDR2 YFSETQ. The CDR3 extends over 15 amino acids. For the CDR3, the DNA is TGCGCCACCAGGGGACAGGGGCCTCTCCGTGGGGGCTACACCTTC. Protein product: CATRGQGPLRGGYTF.

This chain uses TRBV27 with TRBJ2-2; a possible D gene is TRBD1 (6 bases). Germline V gene sequence: CDR1 MNHEY, CDR2 SMNVEV (reference sequence). Trimming removed 6 bases from V and 4 bases from J, with 18 bases in between. This CDR3 has 16 amino acids. CDR3 nucleotides: TGTGCCAGCAGCGGTCCACAGGGCGGGTTCACCGGGGAGCTGTTTTTT. This codes for CASSGPQGGFTGELFF.

The CDR3 nucleotides are TGTGCCAGCAGTGAAGCAGACAGTGGTGGGCTTTACGAGCAGTACTTC. This sequence encodes CASSEADSGGLYEQYF. The chain has TRBV6-1 and TRBJ2-7, with TRBD1 as a possible D gene (5 bases). The CDR3 consists of 16 residues. Between the trimmed V and J ends, which lost 0 bases and 4 bases, there was a span of 16 bases. Per germline, CDR1 MNHNS and CDR2 SASEGT.

The rearrangement uses TRBV5-8 and TRBJ2-2; D not resolved. CDR3 length equals 13 residues. V lost 6 bases, J lost 7 bases, and 13 bases lay in between. From germline, CDR1 is SGHTS and CDR2 YDEGEE. The DNA of the CDR3 is TGTGCCAGCATCCAGGTGTTCGTCGGGGAGCTGTTTTTT. This translates into CASIQVFVGELFF.